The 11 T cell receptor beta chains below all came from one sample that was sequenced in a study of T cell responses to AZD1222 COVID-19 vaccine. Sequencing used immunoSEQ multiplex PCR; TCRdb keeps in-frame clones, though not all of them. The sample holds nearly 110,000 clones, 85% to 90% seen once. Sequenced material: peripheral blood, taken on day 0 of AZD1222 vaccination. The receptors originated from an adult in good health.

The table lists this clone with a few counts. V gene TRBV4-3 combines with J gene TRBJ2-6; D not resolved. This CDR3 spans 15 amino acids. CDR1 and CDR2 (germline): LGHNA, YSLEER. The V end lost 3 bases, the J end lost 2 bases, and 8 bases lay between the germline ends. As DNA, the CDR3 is TGCGCCAGCAGCCACCAAAACACTGGGGCCAACGTCCTGACTTTC. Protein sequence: CASSHQNTGANVLTF.

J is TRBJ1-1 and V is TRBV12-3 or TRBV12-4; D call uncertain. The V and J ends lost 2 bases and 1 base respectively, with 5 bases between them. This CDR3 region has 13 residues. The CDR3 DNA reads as TGTGCCAGCAGTTTAAGGCAGAACACTGAAGCTTTCTTT. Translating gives CASSLRQNTEAFF.

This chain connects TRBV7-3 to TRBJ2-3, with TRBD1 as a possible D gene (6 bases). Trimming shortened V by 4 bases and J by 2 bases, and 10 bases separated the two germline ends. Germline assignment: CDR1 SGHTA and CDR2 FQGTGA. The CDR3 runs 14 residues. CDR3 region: CASSSGTNTDTQYF. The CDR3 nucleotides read TGTGCCAGCAGCTCCGGGACAAACACAGATACGCAGTATTTT.

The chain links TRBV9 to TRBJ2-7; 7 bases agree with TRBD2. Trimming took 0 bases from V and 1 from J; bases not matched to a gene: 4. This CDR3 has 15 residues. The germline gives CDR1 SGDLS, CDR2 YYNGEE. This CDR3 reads CASSVAAGESYEQYF. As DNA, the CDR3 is TGTGCCAGCAGCGTAGCGGCGGGAGAGTCCTACGAGCAGTACTTC.

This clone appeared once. The CDR3 bases are TGCGCCAGCAGGTTACAGGGCACCTCTGGAAACACCATATATTTT. As protein: CASRLQGTSGNTIYF. The chain joins TRBV5-1 to TRBJ1-3; a weak D match, TRBD1 (6 bases). CDR1 and CDR2 (germline): SGHRS, YFSETQ. This CDR3 contains 15 residues. V gave up 5 bases and J gave up 0 bases, with 12 bases separating them.

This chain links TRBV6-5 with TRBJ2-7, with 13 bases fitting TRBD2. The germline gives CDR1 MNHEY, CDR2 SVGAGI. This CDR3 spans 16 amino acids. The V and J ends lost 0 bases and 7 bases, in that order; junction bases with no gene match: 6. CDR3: CASSYSPLAGGWEQYF. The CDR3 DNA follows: TGTGCCAGCAGTTACTCCCCACTAGCGGGAGGGTGGGAGCAGTACTTC.

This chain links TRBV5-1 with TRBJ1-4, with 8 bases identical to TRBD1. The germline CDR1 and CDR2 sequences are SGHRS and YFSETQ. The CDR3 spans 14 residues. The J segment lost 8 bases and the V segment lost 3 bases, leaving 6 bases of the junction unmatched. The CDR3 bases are TGCGCCAGCAGCTCAGACAGGGGAGAAGAAAAACTGTTTTTT. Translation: CASSSDRGEEKLFF.

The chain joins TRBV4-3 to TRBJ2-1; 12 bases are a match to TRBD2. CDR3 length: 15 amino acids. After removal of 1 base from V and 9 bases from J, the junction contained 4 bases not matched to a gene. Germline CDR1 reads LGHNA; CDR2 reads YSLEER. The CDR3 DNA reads TGCGCCAGCAGCCAAGGGGGACTAGCGGGCGGTGAGCAGTTCTTC. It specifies CASSQGGLAGGEQFF.

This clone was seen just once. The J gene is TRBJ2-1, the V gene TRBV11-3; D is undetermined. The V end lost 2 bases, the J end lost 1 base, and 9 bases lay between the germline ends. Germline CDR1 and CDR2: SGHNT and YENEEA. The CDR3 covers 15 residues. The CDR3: CASSLNGLSYNEQFF. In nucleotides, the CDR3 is TGTGCCAGCAGCTTAAACGGGTTATCCTACAATGAGCAGTTCTTC.

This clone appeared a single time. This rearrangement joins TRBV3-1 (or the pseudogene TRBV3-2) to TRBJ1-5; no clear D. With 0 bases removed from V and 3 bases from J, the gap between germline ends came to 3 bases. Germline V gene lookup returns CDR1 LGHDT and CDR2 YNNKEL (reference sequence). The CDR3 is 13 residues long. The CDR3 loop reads CASSQDTNQPQHF. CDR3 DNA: TGTGCCAGCAGCCAAGATACCAATCAGCCCCAGCATTTT.

CDR3 amino acids: CASRDRPANEQFF. DNA for the CDR3: TGTGCCAGCCGGGACCGCCCCGCCAATGAGCAGTTCTTC. The chain employs TRBV6-5 and TRBJ2-1; possibly TRBD1 or TRBD2 for D (5 bases each). The germline V gene has CDR1 MNHEY and CDR2 SVGAGI. The CDR3 is 13 amino acids. Deletions cut 8 bases from V and 6 bases from J, with 14 bases between.